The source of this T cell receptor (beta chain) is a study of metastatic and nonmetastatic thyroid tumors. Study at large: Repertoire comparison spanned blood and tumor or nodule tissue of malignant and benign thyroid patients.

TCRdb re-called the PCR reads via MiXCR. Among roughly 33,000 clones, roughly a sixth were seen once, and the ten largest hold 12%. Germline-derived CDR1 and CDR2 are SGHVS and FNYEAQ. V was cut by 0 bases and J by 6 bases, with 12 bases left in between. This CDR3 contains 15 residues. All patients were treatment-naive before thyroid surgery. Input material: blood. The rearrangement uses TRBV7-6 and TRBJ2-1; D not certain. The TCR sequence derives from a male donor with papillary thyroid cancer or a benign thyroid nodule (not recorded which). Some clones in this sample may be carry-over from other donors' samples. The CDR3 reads CASSLASVPGNEQFF. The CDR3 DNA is TGTGCCAGCAGCTTAGCATCTGTCCCGGGCAATGAGCAGTTCTTC.